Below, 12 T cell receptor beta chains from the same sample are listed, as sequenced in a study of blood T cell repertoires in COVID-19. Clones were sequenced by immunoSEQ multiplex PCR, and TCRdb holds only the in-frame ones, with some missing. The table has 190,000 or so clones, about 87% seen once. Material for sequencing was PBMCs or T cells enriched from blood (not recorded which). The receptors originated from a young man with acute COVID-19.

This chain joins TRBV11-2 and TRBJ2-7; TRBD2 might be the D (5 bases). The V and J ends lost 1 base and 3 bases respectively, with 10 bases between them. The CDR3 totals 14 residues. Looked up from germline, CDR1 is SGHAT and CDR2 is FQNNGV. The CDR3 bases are TGTGCCAGCAGCTTAGTCGGGGTTGGCTACGAGCAGTACTTC. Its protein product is CASSLVGVGYEQYF.

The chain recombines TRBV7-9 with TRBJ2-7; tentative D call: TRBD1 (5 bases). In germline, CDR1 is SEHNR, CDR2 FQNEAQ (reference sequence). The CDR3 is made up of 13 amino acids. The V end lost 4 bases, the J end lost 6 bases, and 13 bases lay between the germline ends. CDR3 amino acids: CASSSGRALEQYF. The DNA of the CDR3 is TGTGCCAGCAGCTCGGGCAGGGCTCTCGAGCAGTACTTC. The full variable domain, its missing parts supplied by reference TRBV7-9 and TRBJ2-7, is DTGVSQNPRHKITKRGQNVTFRCDPISEHNRLYWYRQTLGQGPEFLTYFQNEAQLEKSRLLSDRFSAERPKGSFSTLEIQRTEQGDSAMYLCASSSGRALEQYFGPGTRLTVT.

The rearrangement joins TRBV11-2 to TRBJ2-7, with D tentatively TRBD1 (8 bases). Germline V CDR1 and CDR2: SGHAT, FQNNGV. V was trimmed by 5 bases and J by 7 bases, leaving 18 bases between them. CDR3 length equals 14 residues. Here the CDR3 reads CASSQQGGLSEQYF. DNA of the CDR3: TGTGCCAGCAGCCAACAGGGGGGGCTGTCTGAGCAGTACTTC.

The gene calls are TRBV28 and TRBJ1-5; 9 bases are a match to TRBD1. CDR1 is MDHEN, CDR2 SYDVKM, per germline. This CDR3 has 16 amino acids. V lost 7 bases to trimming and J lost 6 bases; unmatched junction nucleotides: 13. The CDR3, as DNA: TGTGCCAGCATCTCCCTCGGGACAGGGAAAGGTCAGCCCCAGCATTTT. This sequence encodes CASISLGTGKGQPQHF.

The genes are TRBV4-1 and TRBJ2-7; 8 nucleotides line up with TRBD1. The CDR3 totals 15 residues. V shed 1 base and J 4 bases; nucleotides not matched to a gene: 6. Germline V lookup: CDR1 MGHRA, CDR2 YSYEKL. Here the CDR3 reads CASSQGPGGSYEQYF. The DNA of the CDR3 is TGCGCCAGCAGCCAAGGGCCAGGGGGCTCGTACGAGCAGTACTTC.

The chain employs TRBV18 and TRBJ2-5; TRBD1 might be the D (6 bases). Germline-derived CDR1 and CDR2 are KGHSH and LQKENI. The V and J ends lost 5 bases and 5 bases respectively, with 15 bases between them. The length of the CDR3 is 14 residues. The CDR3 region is CASSTRTEKETQYF. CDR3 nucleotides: TGTGCCAGCTCAACCCGGACAGAGAAGGAGACCCAGTACTTC.

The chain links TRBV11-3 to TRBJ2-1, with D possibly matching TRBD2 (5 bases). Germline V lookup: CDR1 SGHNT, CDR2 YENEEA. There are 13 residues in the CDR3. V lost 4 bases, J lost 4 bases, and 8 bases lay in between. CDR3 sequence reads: CASSSGLYNEQFF. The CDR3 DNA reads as TGTGCCAGCAGCTCGGGATTGTACAATGAGCAGTTCTTC.

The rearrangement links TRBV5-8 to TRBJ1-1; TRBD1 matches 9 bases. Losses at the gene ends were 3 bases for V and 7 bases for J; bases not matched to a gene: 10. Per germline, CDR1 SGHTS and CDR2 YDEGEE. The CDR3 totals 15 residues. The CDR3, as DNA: TGTGCCAGCAGCTATCTAAGGACAGGGGAGGGTGAAGCTTTCTTT. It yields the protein CASSYLRTGEGEAFF.

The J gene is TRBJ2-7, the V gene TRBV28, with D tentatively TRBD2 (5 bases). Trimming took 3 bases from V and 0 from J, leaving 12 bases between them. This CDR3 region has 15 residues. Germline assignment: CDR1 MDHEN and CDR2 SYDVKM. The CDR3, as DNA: TGTGCCAGCAGTTTGAGGGCAGGCTACTCCTACGAGCAGTACTTC. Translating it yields CASSLRAGYSYEQYF.

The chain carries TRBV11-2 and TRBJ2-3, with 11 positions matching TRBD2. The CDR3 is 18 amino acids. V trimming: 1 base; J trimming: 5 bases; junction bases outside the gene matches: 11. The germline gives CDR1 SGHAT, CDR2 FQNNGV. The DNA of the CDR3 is TGTGCCAGCAGCTTAGGGGTGGTAGCGGGAGGGCAGGTAGATACGCAGTATTTT. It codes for CASSLGVVAGGQVDTQYF.

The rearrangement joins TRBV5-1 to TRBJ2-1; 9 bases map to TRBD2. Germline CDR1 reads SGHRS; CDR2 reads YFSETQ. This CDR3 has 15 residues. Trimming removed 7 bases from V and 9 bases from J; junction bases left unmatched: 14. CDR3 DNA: TGCGCCAGCGGTCGGGTAGCGGGAGATCTGGGTGAGCAGTTCTTC. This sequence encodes CASGRVAGDLGEQFF.

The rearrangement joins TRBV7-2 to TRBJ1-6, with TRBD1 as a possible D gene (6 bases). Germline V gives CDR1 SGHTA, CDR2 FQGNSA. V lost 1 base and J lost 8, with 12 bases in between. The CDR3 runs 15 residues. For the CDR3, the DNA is TGTGCCAGCAGCTTAGATTCCAGGGGCCATTCACCCCTCCACTTT. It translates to CASSLDSRGHSPLHF.